This T cell receptor beta chain came from a study of blood T cell repertoires in COVID-19 (dated by TCRdb to 2019 to 2021). Study-level background: Samples from collaborators originated in the United States, Italy and Spain and spanned both the acute and convalescent phases of COVID-19. The prospective study material was composed of cDNA or gDNA derived from T cells, B-cell-depleted T cells, or PBMCs. Subjects who had been exposed to COVID-19, were actively infected with it, or had recovered from it provided the deeply sampled blood TCRbeta repertoires that made up the dataset. A freely available public database, intended as a resource for researchers studying the immune response to SARS-CoV-2, is where the repertoires were released. Samples were obtained from the ongoing ImmuneRACE study (first 160 participants) and from over 1,000 subjects provided by 6 global collaborators. Nearly every sample came with metadata listing a de-identified subject ID, COVID-19 status, age in years and sex. Where available, HLA class I and class II types were obtained from metadata supplied by the sample provider rather than from assay-based typing.

The immunoSEQ Assay, a bias-controlled multiplex PCR, was used to amplify TCRbeta CDR3 regions from genomic DNA. The paper's data handling went like this. Within the assay, amplification of reference gene primers was used to estimate how many nucleated cells each sample contained. Sequence reads were collapsed and filtered to measure the absolute abundance of every unique TCRbeta CDR3 rearrangement. For each sample, productive Simpson clonality was calculated as the square root of Simpson's diversity index over productive rearrangements. The table was pulled from immuneACCESS by TCRdb, which kept in-frame rearrangements only. Such tables lose some clones; where checked, under half of the loss comes from unresolved V genes, and the rest has no known cause. From that table come the V and J calls and clone size; the DNA was used to work out D and trimming. Here the sample has just over 250,000 clones; approximately 87% occur a single time. The ten largest clones capture 2% to 3% of the sample.

What the study reported, not specific to this receptor: How much clinical and demographic metadata was included differed by source and by participant, and the metadata was provided uncurated.

As concerns this clone: This clone's antigen is unknown. No much larger clone is present one base from it, and per-base qualities are unavailable.

Collaborating institutions collected whole blood in K2EDTA tubes following their own protocols. For TCRbeta analysis, collaborator samples were shipped as frozen whole blood, as isolated PBMCs, or as DNA extracted from either sample type. The CDR3 goes from the cysteine to the phenylalanine over 14 residues. Here the CDR3 DNA is all that survives: 42 bases in frame from base 1. V is shortened by 7 bases, J by 3 bases, and the region joining them spans 12 bases. Via the germline V gene, CDR1 is MNHEY and CDR2 SVGAGI. The chain was built from TRBV6-5 and TRBJ1-4; TRBD1 is a weak D gene call, 6 bases matching. This sequence was found in a woman in her 50s with acute or convalescent COVID-19. Sequencing was performed on peripheral blood. The CDR3 amino acid sequence is: CASKLDRPNEKLFF. Here is the DNA: TGTGCCAGCAAGCTCGACAGGCCTAATGAAAAACTGTTTTTT.